This T cell receptor beta chain is from a study of blood T cell repertoires in COVID-19. Study in general: COVID-19 samples collected from the United States, Italy and Spain covered acute and convalescent phases.

Participants had their cohort set by participant-reported clinical history. Per germline, CDR1 MNHEY and CDR2 SVGAGI. This CDR3 spans 14 amino acids. The J segment lost 6 bases and the V segment lost 6 bases, leaving 5 bases of the junction unmatched. This clone was counted once. Produced via immunoSEQ multiplex PCR; TCRdb's table is partial and in-frame only. The sample has some 230,000 clones, roughly four fifths seen once. The sample consisted of PBMCs or T cells enriched from blood (not recorded which). This TCR derives from a middle-aged man who had recovered from COVID-19. This rearrangement joins TRBV6-5 to TRBJ1-5, with 10 positions matching TRBD1. In nucleotides, the CDR3 is TGTGCCAGCAGCCAGACAGGGGGCGGTCAGCCCCAGCATTTT. This codes for CASSQTGGGQPQHF.